This record looks at one TCR beta chain sequence and its context. The V end was cut by 1 base, the J end by 2 bases, with 13 bases between. This CDR3 spans 15 amino acids. Germline V gene sequence: CDR1 SGHRS, CDR2 YFSETQ. This sample stems from a study of blood T cell repertoires in COVID-19. About the research overall: The origin of the acute and convalescent COVID-19 samples was the United States, Italy and Spain. PBMCs, B-cell-depleted T cells, or T cells provided the cDNA or gDNA that made up the material.

Symptom resolution, clearance, or two negative PCRs marked donors in Cohort 3 as recovered. How the authors handled the data: It was from reference gene primer amplification that nucleated cell counts were estimated. Using immunoSEQ multiplex PCR, the repertoire was profiled, and TCRdb retains in-frame clones only, with some absent. V, J and clone size are those of that table, while D and trimming were read from the DNA. The sample consists of 170,000 or so clones, around 87% of them appearing once. The receptor was isolated from a woman aged 45-60 years who had recovered from COVID-19. What was sequenced was PBMCs or T cells enriched from blood (not recorded which). The V call is TRBV5-1, the J call TRBJ2-7; D is undetermined. As DNA, the CDR3 is TGCGCCAGCAGCTTGACGTTAGGCAGGACCTACGAGCAGTACTTC. Its protein is CASSLTLGRTYEQYF.